Each of the 13 T cell receptor beta chains below was sequenced from the same sample in a study of molecular identifiers for immune sequencing clone quantification. TCRdb used MiXCR to reprocess the PCR reads, holding one entry per CDR3 protein. The sample holds about 8,300 distinct CDR3 sequences, roughly a third seen once. Specimen: naive CD8+ T cells from blood, with Jurkat cell RNA spiked in. The subset denotes: FACS-sorted CD8+CD4-CCR7+CD45RA+ naive T cells. The receptor source for this set is a human donor in good health. Some libraries in this study had Jurkat cell RNA spiked in.

Turning to this clonotype: Mismatch with germline at one junction end may stem from a read error. The genes are TRBV20-1 and TRBJ1-5, with D uncertain. CDR3 size: 13 residues. The germline V gene encodes CDR1 DFQATT and CDR2 SNEGSKA (reference sequence). The CDR3 DNA follows: TGCAGTGCAAGAGCCTATAGCAATCAGCCCCTGCATTTT. Translation: CSARAYSNQPLHF.

The chain couples TRBV5-3 to TRBJ2-1; the match to TRBD1 covers 10 bases. TRBV5-3 belongs to the ORF category, with a function that is uncertain. The trim removed 8 bases at V and 7 bases at J, leaving 18 bases unmatched. The CDR3 length is 17 residues. The chain's CDR3 is CASSHREVTGGRNEQFF. In DNA form, the CDR3 reads TGTGCCAGCAGCCACCGGGAGGTGACAGGGGGCAGAAATGAGCAGTTCTTC.

This clonotype is deemed medium-sized (0.01 to 0.1%). The CDR3 here is CSVRGQGGTDTQYF. The CDR3, as DNA: TGCAGCGTTCGTGGTCAAGGGGGCACAGATACGCAGTATTTT. The chain recombines TRBV29-1 with TRBJ2-3; TRBD1 might be the D (5 bases). Trimming shortened V by 5 bases and J by 1 base, and 13 bases separated the two germline ends. Per germline, CDR1 SQVTM and CDR2 ANQGSEA. The CDR3 extends over 14 amino acids.

This clonotype occurred a few times. V usage is TRBV11-2 and J usage is TRBJ2-1, with 10 positions matching TRBD1. J was trimmed by 9 bases and V by 5 bases; bases with no gene match: 10. Per germline, CDR1 SGHAT and CDR2 FQNNGV. The CDR3 is 15 residues long. CDR3 DNA sequence: TGTGCCAGCAGCAGACCGGGACAGGGGATGAGTGAGCAGTTCTTC. Protein sequence: CASSRPGQGMSEQFF.

In its sample, this clonotype ranks as medium-sized. The genes are TRBV7-6 and TRBJ2-3; D remains ambiguous. CDR1 is SGHVS, CDR2 FNYEAQ, per germline. The CDR3 has 13 residues. V was clipped by 1 base and J by 4 bases, with 6 bases between them. CDR3 bases: TGTGCCAGCAGCTTAGAGCGCCCAGATACGCAGTATTTT. Its protein product is CASSLERPDTQYF.

As regards this clonotype: A much larger clone is a single base away; this may be a read error. The chain has TRBV7-9 and TRBJ1-4; 7 bases match TRBD1. This CDR3 has 15 amino acids. Germline CDR1 and CDR2: SEHNR and FQNEAQ (reference sequence). The V and J ends lost 5 bases and 8 bases, in that order; junction bases with no gene match: 11. The CDR3: CASSPPGQRGEKLFF. For the CDR3, the DNA is TGTGCCAGCAGCCCACCGGGACAGCGCGGGGAAAAACTGTTTTTT.

This clonotype turned up a few times. The chain employs TRBV7-8 and TRBJ2-1, with unresolved D. V shed 1 base and J shed 7 bases, with 11 bases lying between them. The germline CDR1 and CDR2 sequences are SGHVS and FQNEAQ. This CDR3 region has 14 residues. The CDR3 loop is CASSLGRMWNEQFF. For the CDR3, the DNA is TGTGCCAGCAGCTTAGGCCGAATGTGGAATGAGCAGTTCTTC.

As concerns this clonotype: Given a much more abundant clone one base away, this may be a read error. This sequence joins TRBV29-1 and TRBJ2-2; D unresolved. V was cut by 5 bases and J by 5 bases, with 12 bases left in between. In germline, CDR1 is SQVTM, CDR2 ANQGSEA. This CDR3 region has 13 residues. Written as DNA, the CDR3 is TGCAGCGTTCCCGGCTGGAAAACCGGGGAGCTGTTTTTT. This codes for CSVPGWKTGELFF.

Comments on this clonotype: Lacking the conserved final phenylalanine or tryptophan, this CDR3 likely reflects a read error. It is unclear where the CDR3 begins or ends on the DNA, so no DNA is shown, and the CDR3 is as TCRdb lists it. V and J are TRBV27 and TRBJ2-3; whether TRBD2, the table's D call, matches the DNA was not checked. The germline V gene has CDR1 MNHEY and CDR2 SMNVEV (reference sequence). The CDR3 contains 8 residues when both ends are counted. The CDR3 loop reads CASSGLDS.

The genes are TRBV18 and TRBJ2-3; D possibly corresponds to TRBD2 (5 bases). The V end lost 1 base, the J end lost 10 bases, and 27 bases lay between the germline ends. Germline CDR1 is KGHSH and CDR2 is LQKENI. The CDR3 runs 18 residues. The CDR3: CASSPQPTRPTMGMAQYF. The DNA of the CDR3 is TGTGCCAGCTCACCACAACCAACTAGACCGACAATGGGTATGGCGCAGTATTTT. Looking up the rest from reference TRBV18 and TRBJ2-3 gives the full variable domain: NAGVMQNPRHLVRRRGQEARLRCSPMKGHSHVYWYRQLPEEGLKFMVYLQKENIIDESGMPKERFSAEFPKEGPSILRIQQVVRGDSAAYFCASSPQPTRPTMGMAQYFGPGTRLTVL.

As to this clonotype: A junction boundary mismatches the germline segment, possibly from a read error. The V and J genes are TRBV6-5 and TRBJ2-7; maybe TRBD1 (5 bases). The CDR3 is 16 amino acids. Looked up from germline, CDR1 is MNHEY and CDR2 is SVGAGI. This CDR3 reads CASSRQHQGLAYELYF. CDR3 nucleotide sequence: TGTGCCAGCAGCCGACAACACCAGGGATTAGCCTACGAGCTGTACTTC.

With regard to this clonotype: Relative to the germline gene, one junction end is altered; a read error may explain this. The chain joins TRBV24-1 to TRBJ2-3, with D possibly being TRBD1 (6 bases). There are 17 residues in the CDR3. Germline CDR1 KGHDR, CDR2 SFDVKD. CDR3 DNA sequence: TGTGCCCACAGTGATTTGGTCAGACAGGCCCTCACAGGTACGCAGTATTTT. Its protein product is CAHSDLVRQALTGTQYF.

In its sample, this clonotype is medium-sized (0.01 to 0.1%). This rearrangement joins TRBV28 to TRBJ2-5; tentative D call: TRBD2 (6 bases). The CDR3 is made up of 16 amino acids. Trimming removed 4 bases from V and 1 base from J, with 16 bases in between. Germline CDR1 and CDR2: MDHEN and SYDVKM. CDR3 DNA: TGTGCCAGCAGTTCTTCATTTCTAGCGACCCAAGAGACCCAGTACTTC. Its translation is CASSSSFLATQETQYF.